The 4 T cell receptor beta chains presented below share a single source sample, sequenced in a study of blood T cell repertoires in COVID-19. The protocol was immunoSEQ multiplex PCR, while the TCRdb copy is restricted to in-frame clones and leaves out a portion. The table lists just over 300,000 clones, more than 75% of them singletons. Sequencing was performed on PBMCs or T cells enriched from blood (not recorded which). The receptors derive from a man aged 25-45 years who had recovered from COVID-19.

This sequence joins TRBV27 and TRBJ1-1; D is uncertain. Germline CDR1 and CDR2: MNHEY and SMNVEV (reference sequence). The CDR3 contains 13 residues. V was pared by 8 bases and J by 3 bases, with 13 bases between. The CDR3 protein is CASGLLGDTEAFF. The CDR3 nucleotides are TGTGCCAGCGGGCTCCTCGGCGACACTGAAGCTTTCTTT.

The gene calls are TRBV5-4 and TRBJ1-1; D is unclear. Germline V gives CDR1 SGHNT, CDR2 YYREEE (reference sequence). V lost 4 bases, J lost 0 bases, and 10 bases lay in between. This CDR3 comprises 14 residues. The chain's CDR3 is CASSRPGMNTEAFF. The CDR3 bases are TGTGCCAGCAGCCGTCCGGGGATGAACACTGAAGCTTTCTTT.

The V call is TRBV4-2, the J call TRBJ2-1, with a possible D match to TRBD1 (5 bases). The CDR3 has 13 residues. The germline CDR1 and CDR2 sequences are LGHNA and YNFKEQ. The V gene lost 5 bases and the J gene lost 6 bases, with 11 bases spanning the gap. The CDR3 region has the DNA TGTGCCAGCAGCTCCGACAGAGGCAATGAGCAGTTCTTC. The encoded protein is CASSSDRGNEQFF.

This sequence joins TRBV30 and TRBJ2-5, with TRBD2 matching over 7 bases. CDR1 is GTSNPN and CDR2 is SVGIG in the germline V gene (reference sequence). The CDR3 runs 13 residues. Germline trimming cut 0 bases from V and 3 bases from J; bases unmatched to any gene: 1. CDR3 coding DNA: TGTGCCTGGAGTGTAGCGGGAAAAGAGACCCAGTACTTC. This translates into CAWSVAGKETQYF.